Reported below is one T cell receptor beta chain. Single viable CD3+CD4+CD8-CD45RO+ cells were sorted as the memory CD4+ T cells. Method: immunoSEQ multiplex PCR; TCRdb's copy keeps in-frame clones and lacks some. This repertoire shows about 64,000 clones, 77% found once; its top ten account for approximately 0.81%. These data are taken from a study of memory CD4+ T cells and cytomegalovirus serostatus. CDR1 is SNHLY and CDR2 is FYNNEI in the germline V gene. The CDR3 has 14 amino acids. With 2 bases removed from V and 5 bases from J, the gap between germline ends came to 12 bases. The source is an adult in good health and CMV-seronegative. This chain links TRBV2 with TRBJ2-5, with D unresolved. The sample comprised memory CD4+ T cells from blood. Here the CDR3 reads CASSELVVTETQYF. The CDR3 coding sequence is TGTGCCAGCAGTGAATTAGTAGTGACCGAGACCCAGTACTTC.